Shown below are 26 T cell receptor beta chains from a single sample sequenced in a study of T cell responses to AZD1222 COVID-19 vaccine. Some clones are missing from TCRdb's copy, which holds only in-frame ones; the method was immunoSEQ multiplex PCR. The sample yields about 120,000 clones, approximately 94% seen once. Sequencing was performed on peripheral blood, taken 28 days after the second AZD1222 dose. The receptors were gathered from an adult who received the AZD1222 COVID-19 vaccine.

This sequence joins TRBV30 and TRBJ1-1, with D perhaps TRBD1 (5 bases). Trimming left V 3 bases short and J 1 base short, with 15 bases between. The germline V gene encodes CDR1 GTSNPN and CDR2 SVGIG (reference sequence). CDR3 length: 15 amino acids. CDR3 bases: TGTGCCTGGAGCCCAGGACACTTCACGAACACTGAAGCTTTCTTT. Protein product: CAWSPGHFTNTEAFF.

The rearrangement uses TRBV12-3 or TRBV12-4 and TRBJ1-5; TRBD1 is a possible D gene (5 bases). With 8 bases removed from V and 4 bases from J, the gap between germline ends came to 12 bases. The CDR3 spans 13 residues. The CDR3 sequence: CASRRGLNQPQHF. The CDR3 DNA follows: TGTGCCAGCCGAAGGGGCCTTAATCAGCCCCAGCATTTT.

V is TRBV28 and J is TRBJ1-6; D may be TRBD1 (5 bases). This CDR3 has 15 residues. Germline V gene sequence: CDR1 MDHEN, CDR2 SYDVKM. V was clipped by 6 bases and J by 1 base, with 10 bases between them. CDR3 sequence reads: CASRQGYSYNSPLHF. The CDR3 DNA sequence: TGTGCCAGCAGGCAGGGTTATTCCTATAATTCACCCCTCCACTTT.

DNA of the CDR3: TGTGCCAGCAGTTTGACAGGGTGGAACACTGAAGCTTTCTTT. Protein: CASSLTGWNTEAFF. The rearrangement joins TRBV5-4 to TRBJ1-1, with 7 bases that match TRBD1. This CDR3 region has 14 residues. Germline-derived CDR1 and CDR2 are SGHNT and YYREEE (reference sequence). Trimming took 5 bases from V and 1 from J; bases not matched to a gene: 5.

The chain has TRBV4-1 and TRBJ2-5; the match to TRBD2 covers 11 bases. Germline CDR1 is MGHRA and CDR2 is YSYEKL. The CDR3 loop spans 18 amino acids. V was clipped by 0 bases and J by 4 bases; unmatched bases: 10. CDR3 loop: CASSQEPPTSGGAETQYF. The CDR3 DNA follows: TGCGCCAGCAGCCAAGAACCGCCTACTAGCGGGGGTGCAGAGACCCAGTACTTC.

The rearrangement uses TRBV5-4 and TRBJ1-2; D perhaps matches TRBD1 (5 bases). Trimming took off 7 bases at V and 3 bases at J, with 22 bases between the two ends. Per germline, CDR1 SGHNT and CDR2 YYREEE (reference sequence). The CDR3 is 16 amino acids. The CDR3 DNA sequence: TGTGCCAGCTCTAGAGGGCAGGGAAGGTCTGACTATGGCTACACCTTC. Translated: CASSRGQGRSDYGYTF.

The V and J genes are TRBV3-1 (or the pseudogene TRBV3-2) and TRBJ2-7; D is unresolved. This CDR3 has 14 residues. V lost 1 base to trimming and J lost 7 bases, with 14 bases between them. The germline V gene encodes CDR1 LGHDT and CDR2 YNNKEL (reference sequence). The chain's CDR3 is CASSQVKGKLEQYF. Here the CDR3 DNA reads TGTGCCAGCAGCCAAGTTAAAGGGAAGCTGGAGCAGTACTTC.

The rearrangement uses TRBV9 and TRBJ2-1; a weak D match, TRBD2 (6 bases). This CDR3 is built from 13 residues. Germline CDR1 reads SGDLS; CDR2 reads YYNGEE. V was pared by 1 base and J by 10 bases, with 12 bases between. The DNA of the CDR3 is TGTGCCAGCAGCGTAATTCGTCGGGGGGAGCAGTTCTTC. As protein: CASSVIRRGEQFF.

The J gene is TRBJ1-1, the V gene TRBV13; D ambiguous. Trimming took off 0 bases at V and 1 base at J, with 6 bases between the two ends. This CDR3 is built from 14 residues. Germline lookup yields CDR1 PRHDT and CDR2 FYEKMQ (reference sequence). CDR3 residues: CASSLGWGNTEAFF. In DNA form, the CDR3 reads TGTGCCAGCAGCTTAGGGTGGGGGAACACTGAAGCTTTCTTT.

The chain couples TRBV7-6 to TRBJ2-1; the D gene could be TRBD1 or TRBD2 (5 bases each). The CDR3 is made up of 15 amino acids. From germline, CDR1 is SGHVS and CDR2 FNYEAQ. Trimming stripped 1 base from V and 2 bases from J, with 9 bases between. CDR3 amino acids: CASSLGDGTYNEQFF. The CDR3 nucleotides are TGTGCCAGCAGCTTAGGGGACGGTACCTACAATGAGCAGTTCTTC.

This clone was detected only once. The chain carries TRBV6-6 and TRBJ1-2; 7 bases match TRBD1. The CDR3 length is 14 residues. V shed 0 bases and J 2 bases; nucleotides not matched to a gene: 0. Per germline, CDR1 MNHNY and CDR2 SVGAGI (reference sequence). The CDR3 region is CASSYSGQNYGYTF. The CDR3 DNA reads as TGTGCCAGCAGTTACTCGGGACAGAACTATGGCTACACCTTC.

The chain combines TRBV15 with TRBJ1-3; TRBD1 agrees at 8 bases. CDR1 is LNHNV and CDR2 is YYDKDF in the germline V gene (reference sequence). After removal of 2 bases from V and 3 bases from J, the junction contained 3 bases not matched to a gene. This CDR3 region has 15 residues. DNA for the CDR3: TGTGCCACCAGCAGACAGGGGGCGGTTGGAAACACCATATATTTT. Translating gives CATSRQGAVGNTIYF.

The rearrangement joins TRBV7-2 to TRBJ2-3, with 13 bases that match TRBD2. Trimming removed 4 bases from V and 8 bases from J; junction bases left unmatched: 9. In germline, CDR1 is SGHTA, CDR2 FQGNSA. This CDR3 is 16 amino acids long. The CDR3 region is CASSSGLAGFRGTQYF. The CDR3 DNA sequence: TGTGCCAGCAGCTCGGGACTAGCGGGGTTTCGTGGTACGCAGTATTTT.

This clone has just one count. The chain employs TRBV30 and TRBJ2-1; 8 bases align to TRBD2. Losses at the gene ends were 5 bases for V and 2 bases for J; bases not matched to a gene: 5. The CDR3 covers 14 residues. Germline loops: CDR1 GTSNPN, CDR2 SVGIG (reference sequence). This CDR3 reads CAWVTSVAYNEQFF. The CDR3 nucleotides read TGTGCCTGGGTGACTAGCGTTGCCTACAATGAGCAGTTCTTC. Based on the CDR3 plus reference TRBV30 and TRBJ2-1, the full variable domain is SQTIHQWPATLVQPVGSPLSLECTVEGTSNPNLYWYRQAAGRGLQLLFYSVGIGQISSEVPQNLSASRPQDRQFILSSKKLLLSDSGFYLCAWVTSVAYNEQFFGPGTRLTVL.

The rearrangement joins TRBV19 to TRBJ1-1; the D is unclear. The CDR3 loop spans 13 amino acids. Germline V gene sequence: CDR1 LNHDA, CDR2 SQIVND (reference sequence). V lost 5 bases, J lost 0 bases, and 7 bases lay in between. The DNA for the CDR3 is TGTGCCAGTAGTCCCTCCATGAACACTGAAGCTTTCTTT. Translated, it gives CASSPSMNTEAFF.

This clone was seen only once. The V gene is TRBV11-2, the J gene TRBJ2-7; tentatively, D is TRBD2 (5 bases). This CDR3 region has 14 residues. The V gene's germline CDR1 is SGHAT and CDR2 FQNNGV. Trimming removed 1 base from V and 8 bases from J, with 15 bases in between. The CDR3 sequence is CASSLVPSPQKQYF. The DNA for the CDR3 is TGTGCCAGCAGCTTAGTTCCTAGCCCGCAGAAGCAGTACTTC.

In DNA, the CDR3 is TGTGCCAGCAGCTATGACAGGGAAAGCAATCAGCCCCAGCATTTT. Its protein product is CASSYDRESNQPQHF. The gene calls are TRBV6-5 and TRBJ1-5, with 7 bases identical to TRBD1. Trimming took 6 bases from V and 1 from J; bases not matched to a gene: 6. The CDR3 has 15 amino acids. The germline gives CDR1 MNHEY, CDR2 SVGAGI.

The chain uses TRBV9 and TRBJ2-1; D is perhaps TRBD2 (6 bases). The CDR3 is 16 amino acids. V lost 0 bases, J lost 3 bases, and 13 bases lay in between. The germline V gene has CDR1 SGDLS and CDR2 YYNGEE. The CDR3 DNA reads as TGTGCCAGCAGCGTAGGCGCGGAGGGGAACTACAATGAGCAGTTCTTC. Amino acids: CASSVGAEGNYNEQFF.

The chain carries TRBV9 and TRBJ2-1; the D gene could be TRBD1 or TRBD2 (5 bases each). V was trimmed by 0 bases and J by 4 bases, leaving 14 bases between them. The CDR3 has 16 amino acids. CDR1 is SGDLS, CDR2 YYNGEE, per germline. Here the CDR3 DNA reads TGTGCCAGCAGCGTAGATCCCCGAGGGGTTTACAATGAGCAGTTCTTC. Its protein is CASSVDPRGVYNEQFF.

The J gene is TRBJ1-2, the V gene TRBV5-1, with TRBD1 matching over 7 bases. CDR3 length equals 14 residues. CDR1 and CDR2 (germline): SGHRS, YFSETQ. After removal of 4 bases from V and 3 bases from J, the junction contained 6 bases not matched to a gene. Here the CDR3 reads CASSGGQPDYGYTF. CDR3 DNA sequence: TGCGCCAGCAGCGGGGGACAGCCCGACTATGGCTACACCTTC.

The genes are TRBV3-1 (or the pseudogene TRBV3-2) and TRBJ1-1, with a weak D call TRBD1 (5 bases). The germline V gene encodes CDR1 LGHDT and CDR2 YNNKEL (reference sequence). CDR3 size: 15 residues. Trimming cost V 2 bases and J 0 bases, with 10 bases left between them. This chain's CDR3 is CASSQFGGLNTEAFF. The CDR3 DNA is TGTGCCAGCAGCCAATTTGGGGGATTGAACACTGAAGCTTTCTTT.

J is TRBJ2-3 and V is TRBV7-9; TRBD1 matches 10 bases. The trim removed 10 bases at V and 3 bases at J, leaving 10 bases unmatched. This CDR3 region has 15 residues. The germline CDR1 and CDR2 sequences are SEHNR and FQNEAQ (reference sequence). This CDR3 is CAIYRDRGLTDTQYF. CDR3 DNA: TGTGCCATATACCGGGACAGGGGTTTGACAGATACGCAGTATTTT. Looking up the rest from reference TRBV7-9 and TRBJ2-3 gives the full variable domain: DTGVSQNPRHKITKRGQNVTFRCDPISEHNRLYWYRQTLGQGPEFLTYFQNEAQLEKSRLLSDRFSAERPKGSFSTLEIQRTEQGDSAMYLCAIYRDRGLTDTQYFGPGTRLTVL.

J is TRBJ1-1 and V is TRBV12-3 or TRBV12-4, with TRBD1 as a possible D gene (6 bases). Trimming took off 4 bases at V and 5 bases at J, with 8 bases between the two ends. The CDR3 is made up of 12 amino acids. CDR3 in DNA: TGTGCCAGCAGTTCGAGGGGGACTGAAGCTTTCTTT. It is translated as CASSSRGTEAFF.

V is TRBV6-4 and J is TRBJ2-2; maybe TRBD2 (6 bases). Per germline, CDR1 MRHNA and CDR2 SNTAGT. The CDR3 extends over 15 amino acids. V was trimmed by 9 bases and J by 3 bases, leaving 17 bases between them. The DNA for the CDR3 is TGTGCCAGTAGCGGCTCCAGCGGTGACACCGGGGAGCTGTTTTTT. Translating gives CASSGSSGDTGELFF.

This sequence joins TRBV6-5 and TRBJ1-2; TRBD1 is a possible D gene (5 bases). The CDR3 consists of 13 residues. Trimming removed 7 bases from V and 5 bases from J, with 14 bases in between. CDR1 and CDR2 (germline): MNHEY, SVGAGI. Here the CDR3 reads CASTMGGGYGYTF. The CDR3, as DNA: TGTGCCAGCACCATGGGGGGTGGGTATGGCTACACCTTC.

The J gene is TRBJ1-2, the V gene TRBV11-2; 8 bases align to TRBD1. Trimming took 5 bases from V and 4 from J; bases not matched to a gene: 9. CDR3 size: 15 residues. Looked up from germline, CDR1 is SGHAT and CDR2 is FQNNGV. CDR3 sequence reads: CASSSYRGTLYGYTF. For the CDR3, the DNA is TGTGCCAGCAGCAGCTACAGGGGGACCCTCTATGGCTACACCTTC.